These T cell receptor beta chains were read from a single sample in a study of shared clonotypes between healthy human individuals. Only in-frame clones appear in the TCRdb table, and some are missing; sequencing was by immunoSEQ multiplex PCR. The data contain 2 million to 3 million clones, 93% of them singletons. Specimen: naive CD4+ T cells from PBMCs. These TCRs come from a man aged 18 to 35 in good health. Some clones in this sample may be carry-over from other donors' samples. Both conserved end residues are part of each CDR3. Fields, in order: CDR3 DNA, CDR3 protein, D gene, V gene, J gene, clone size. A D gene is named only where the DNA matches it firmly. Clone size, where shown, is once, few, many, or a class for clones that have expanded.

cdr3_nt: TGCGCCAGCAGCCCGGGTTTGGTTGGTAATTCACCCCTCCACTTT; cdr3_aa: CASSPGLVGNSPLHF; d_call: NA; v_call: TRBV5-1; j_call: TRBJ1-6; clone_size: once
cdr3_nt: TGTGCCAGCAGTTTCAAGACACCGGGGGGGGAAAAACTGTTTTTT; cdr3_aa: CASSFKTPGGEKLFF; d_call: NA; v_call: TRBV28; j_call: TRBJ1-4; clone_size: NA
cdr3_nt: TGTGCCAGCAGCCAAGATCGAAACTGGAGAGATACGCAGTATTTT; cdr3_aa: CASSQDRNWRDTQYF; d_call: NA; v_call: TRBV4-2; j_call: TRBJ2-3; clone_size: NA
cdr3_nt: TGTGCCAGCAGGGACAGGGATATTGAGACCCAGTACTTC; cdr3_aa: CASRDRDIETQYF; d_call: TRBD1; v_call: TRBV2; j_call: TRBJ2-5; clone_size: NA
cdr3_nt: TGTGCCAGCAGCACCTCCTTGACCCAGTACTTC; cdr3_aa: CASSTSLTQYF; d_call: NA; v_call: TRBV14; j_call: TRBJ2-5; clone_size: NA
cdr3_nt: TGTGCCAGCAGGTCGTACAATGAGCAGTTCTTC; cdr3_aa: CASRSYNEQFF; d_call: NA; v_call: TRBV28; j_call: TRBJ2-1; clone_size: NA
cdr3_nt: TGTGCCAGCAGCCCGGGACTAGCGGAGGGCTACGAGCAGTACTTC; cdr3_aa: CASSPGLAEGYEQYF; d_call: TRBD2; v_call: TRBV7-9; j_call: TRBJ2-7; clone_size: NA
cdr3_nt: TGCGCCAGCAGCCAGGCCCTTTTGGGAACTAATGAAAAACTGTTTTTT; cdr3_aa: CASSQALLGTNEKLFF; d_call: NA; v_call: TRBV4-1; j_call: TRBJ1-4; clone_size: NA
cdr3_nt: TGCAGCGTATTAGTTGACAGCTCCTACGAGCAGTACTTC; cdr3_aa: CSVLVDSSYEQYF; d_call: NA; v_call: TRBV29-1; j_call: TRBJ2-7; clone_size: NA
cdr3_nt: TGTGCCAGCAGTTTATCATGGGGACCTCCGGGAGGCTACGAGCAGTACTTC; cdr3_aa: CASSLSWGPPGGYEQYF; d_call: TRBD2; v_call: TRBV27; j_call: TRBJ2-7; clone_size: once
cdr3_nt: TGTGCCAGCAGACCGCGGGGGACCCCCAACTATGGCTACACCTTC; cdr3_aa: CASRPRGTPNYGYTF; d_call: NA; v_call: TRBV27; j_call: TRBJ1-2; clone_size: NA
cdr3_nt: TGTGCCAGCAGCTTAAGGCCACTACAGCGGGACACCGGGGAGCTGTTTTTT; cdr3_aa: CASSLRPLQRDTGELFF; d_call: NA; v_call: TRBV7-3; j_call: TRBJ2-2; clone_size: NA
cdr3_nt: TGTGCCAGTAGTCCTTCTTGGGGGGCAGAGACCCAGTACTTC; cdr3_aa: CASSPSWGAETQYF; d_call: NA; v_call: TRBV19; j_call: TRBJ2-5; clone_size: NA
cdr3_nt: TGTGCCAGCAGCTTGACCCGGGACACTGAAGCTTTCTTT; cdr3_aa: CASSLTRDTEAFF; d_call: NA; v_call: TRBV7-2; j_call: TRBJ1-1; clone_size: once
cdr3_nt: TGTGCCTGGACTGGACAGAGCACTGAAGCTTTCTTT; cdr3_aa: CAWTGQSTEAFF; d_call: NA; v_call: TRBV30; j_call: TRBJ1-1; clone_size: NA
cdr3_nt: TGTGCTAGTGGTTTGACCGTAACTAGAGGCCTTATCTTC; cdr3_aa: CASGLTVTRGLIF; d_call: NA; v_call: TRBV12-5; j_call: TRBJ2-1; clone_size: NA
cdr3_nt: TGTGCCAGCAGTTTTCGGGAGACCCAGTACTTC; cdr3_aa: CASSFRETQYF; d_call: NA; v_call: TRBV27; j_call: TRBJ2-5; clone_size: NA
cdr3_nt: TGTGCCTGGAGTGCCGCGGGACTAGCGGGAGGTAGTGAGCAGTACTTC; cdr3_aa: CAWSAAGLAGGSEQYF; d_call: TRBD2; v_call: TRBV30; j_call: TRBJ2-7; clone_size: NA
cdr3_nt: TGCGCCAGCAGCCTCTTGACTAGCGGAAACACCGGGGAGCTGTTTTTT; cdr3_aa: CASSLLTSGNTGELFF; d_call: TRBD2; v_call: TRBV5-1; j_call: TRBJ2-2; clone_size: NA
cdr3_nt: TGTGCCAGCAGTTATAGCGGGAGTTTAAGTACGCAGTATTTT; cdr3_aa: CASSYSGSLSTQYF; d_call: TRBD2; v_call: TRBV28; j_call: TRBJ2-3; clone_size: once
cdr3_nt: TGTGCCAGCAGCTCCGAGCCCCAGGTGCCCGGGGAGCTGTTTTTT; cdr3_aa: CASSSEPQVPGELFF; d_call: NA; v_call: TRBV5-4; j_call: TRBJ2-2; clone_size: NA
cdr3_nt: TGTGCCAGCAAGGTCGTCCAACCCGCCGATACGCAGTATTTT; cdr3_aa: CASKVVQPADTQYF; d_call: NA; v_call: TRBV2; j_call: TRBJ2-3; clone_size: NA
cdr3_nt: TGTGCCAGCAGTATACAGGGGGCGGGGCACACTGAAGCTTTCTTT; cdr3_aa: CASSIQGAGHTEAFF; d_call: TRBD1; v_call: TRBV7-8; j_call: TRBJ1-1; clone_size: NA
cdr3_nt: TGTGCCAGCAGCGTAGACGACAGTCGCGTCGTTGAGCAGTTCTTC; cdr3_aa: CASSVDDSRVVEQFF; d_call: NA; v_call: TRBV9; j_call: TRBJ2-1; clone_size: NA
cdr3_nt: TGTGCCAGCAGCTTAGCGGGTGGGGAGCTGTTTTTT; cdr3_aa: CASSLAGGELFF; d_call: NA; v_call: TRBV7-3; j_call: TRBJ2-2; clone_size: NA
cdr3_nt: TGTGCCAGTAGTATAGTGGGGGGCAATCAGCCCCAGCATTTT; cdr3_aa: CASSIVGGNQPQHF; d_call: NA; v_call: TRBV19; j_call: TRBJ1-5; clone_size: few
cdr3_nt: TGTGCCAGCTCACTACCGGGACGAACGACAGAGACCCAGTACTTC; cdr3_aa: CASSLPGRTTETQYF; d_call: NA; v_call: TRBV18; j_call: TRBJ2-5; clone_size: NA
cdr3_nt: TGCGCCAGCAGCTTGGTCATAGGTGAAAAACTGTTTTTT; cdr3_aa: CASSLVIGEKLFF; d_call: NA; v_call: TRBV5-1; j_call: TRBJ1-4; clone_size: NA
cdr3_nt: TGTGCCAGCAGTGACCCGGGACTAGCAAAAAGCAATGAGCAGTTCTTC; cdr3_aa: CASSDPGLAKSNEQFF; d_call: TRBD2; v_call: TRBV6-4; j_call: TRBJ2-1; clone_size: NA
cdr3_nt: TGCGCCAGCAGCTTTCTTGGTTTGTACACTGAAGCTTTCTTT; cdr3_aa: CASSFLGLYTEAFF; d_call: NA; v_call: TRBV5-1; j_call: TRBJ1-1; clone_size: NA
cdr3_nt: TGTGCCACCAGCAGAAATCCCCGGGACAGGGTCCTCAATGAGCAGTTCTTC; cdr3_aa: CATSRNPRDRVLNEQFF; d_call: TRBD1; v_call: TRBV15; j_call: TRBJ2-1; clone_size: NA
cdr3_nt: TGTGCCAGCAGCTTGGGCCCCGAGTGGAACATTCAGTACTTC; cdr3_aa: CASSLGPEWNIQYF; d_call: NA; v_call: TRBV5-4; j_call: TRBJ2-4; clone_size: NA
cdr3_nt: TGTGCCAGCAGTCCCGGGACGGCGAACACCGGGGAGCTGTTTTTT; cdr3_aa: CASSPGTANTGELFF; d_call: NA; v_call: TRBV2; j_call: TRBJ2-2; clone_size: NA
cdr3_nt: TGTGCCAGTAGTGGAAGGACAGGGGATAATGAAAAACTGTTTTTT; cdr3_aa: CASSGRTGDNEKLFF; d_call: TRBD1; v_call: TRBV19; j_call: TRBJ1-4; clone_size: NA
cdr3_nt: TGTGCCAGCAGTCGAGCGGGTAAAGAGACCCAGTACTTC; cdr3_aa: CASSRAGKETQYF; d_call: NA; v_call: TRBV25-1; j_call: TRBJ2-5; clone_size: NA
cdr3_nt: TGTGCCTGCAGCACAGGGTTACCCACCTACGAGCAGTACTTC; cdr3_aa: CACSTGLPTYEQYF; d_call: NA; v_call: TRBV30; j_call: TRBJ2-7; clone_size: NA
cdr3_nt: TGTGCCACCAGCCCCCGAAGTGAAGGGGGTGAGCAGTTCTTC; cdr3_aa: CATSPRSEGGEQFF; d_call: NA; v_call: TRBV15; j_call: TRBJ2-1; clone_size: NA
cdr3_nt: TGTGCCAGCAGCTTAGATGGCAGGGGCGGTGGCTACACCTTC; cdr3_aa: CASSLDGRGGGYTF; d_call: NA; v_call: TRBV11-2; j_call: TRBJ1-2; clone_size: few
cdr3_nt: TGTGCCAGTAGTCCAACGGGACAGGGGGTGATATATAGCAATCAGCCCCAGCATTTT; cdr3_aa: CASSPTGQGVIYSNQPQHF; d_call: TRBD1; v_call: TRBV19; j_call: TRBJ1-5; clone_size: once
cdr3_nt: TGCAGCGTCCCGGGACAGGCGGCTAACTATGGCTACACCTTC; cdr3_aa: CSVPGQAANYGYTF; d_call: TRBD1; v_call: TRBV29-1; j_call: TRBJ1-2; clone_size: NA
cdr3_nt: TGTGCCAGCGGGCCATTAGGCACCGGGGAGCTGTTTTTT; cdr3_aa: CASGPLGTGELFF; d_call: NA; v_call: TRBV5-6; j_call: TRBJ2-2; clone_size: NA
cdr3_nt: TGTGCCAGCAGGCCGGGACCCTATAATTCACCCCTCCACTTT; cdr3_aa: CASRPGPYNSPLHF; d_call: NA; v_call: TRBV6-1; j_call: TRBJ1-6; clone_size: NA
cdr3_nt: TGTGCCAGCAGCTTAGCGCAGGGGCGGTATTCACCCCTCCACTTT; cdr3_aa: CASSLAQGRYSPLHF; d_call: NA; v_call: TRBV7-2; j_call: TRBJ1-6; clone_size: NA
cdr3_nt: TGTGCCAGCTCACCGGATCTGGCAGGCGGAAACACCATATATTTT; cdr3_aa: CASSPDLAGGNTIYF; d_call: NA; v_call: TRBV18; j_call: TRBJ1-3; clone_size: NA
cdr3_nt: TGTGCCAGCAGTGAACGGGAAGGGGGCACTGAAGCTTTCTTT; cdr3_aa: CASSEREGGTEAFF; d_call: NA; v_call: TRBV2; j_call: TRBJ1-1; clone_size: few
cdr3_nt: TGTGCCAGCAGACAGGACAGGCTGAACACTGAAGCTTTCTTT; cdr3_aa: CASRQDRLNTEAFF; d_call: TRBD1; v_call: TRBV28; j_call: TRBJ1-1; clone_size: NA
cdr3_nt: TGTGCCAGCAGCATGGGACTAGCTAACACCGGGGAGCTGTTTTTT; cdr3_aa: CASSMGLANTGELFF; d_call: TRBD2; v_call: TRBV25-1; j_call: TRBJ2-2; clone_size: once
cdr3_nt: TGTGCCAGCAGCCCCTACAGTGAAGCTTTCTTT; cdr3_aa: CASSPYSEAFF; d_call: NA; v_call: TRBV7-8; j_call: TRBJ1-1; clone_size: few
cdr3_nt: TGTGCCACCAGCAGAGGTCCTGCAACTAATGAAAAACTGTTTTTT; cdr3_aa: CATSRGPATNEKLFF; d_call: NA; v_call: TRBV15; j_call: TRBJ1-4; clone_size: NA